This record concerns one T cell receptor (beta chain) sequence. These data come from a study of blood T cell repertoires in COVID-19. The overall study: Whether acute or convalescent, the COVID-19 samples came from the United States, Italy and Spain. Sample material is recorded as cDNA or gDNA derived from T cells, B-cell-depleted T cells, or PBMCs.

CDR3 length: 16 residues. The V end lost 4 bases, the J end lost 5 bases, and 20 bases lay between the germline ends. Germline values: CDR1 SGHDN, CDR2 FVKESK. Authors' processing steps: Estimates of nucleated cell counts were drawn from the amplification of reference gene primers. The repertoire was sequenced with immunoSEQ multiplex PCR; TCRdb's copy has only in-frame clones and lacks some. The V and J calls and clone size come from that table; D and trimming were worked out from the DNA. The sample has around 31,000 clones, more than 80% seen once. V is TRBV14 and J is TRBJ1-2; perhaps TRBD1 as D (6 bases). This receptor was obtained from a man aged 55 to 70 with acute or convalescent COVID-19. The sample consisted of peripheral blood. The CDR3 nucleotides read TGTGCCAGCAGCCTTCGACAGGTATCAAGACTTTATGGCTACACCTTC. The encoded protein is CASSLRQVSRLYGYTF.